These T cell receptor beta chains were read from a single sample in a study of blood T cell repertoires in COVID-19. TCRdb keeps only in-frame clones here, not all; method: immunoSEQ multiplex PCR. The sample yields 60,000 to 90,000 clones, roughly 89% seen once. Sample: peripheral blood. Source of these receptors: a woman older than 75 with active or convalescent COVID-19. The CDR3 runs from the conserved cysteine through the conserved F or W. D genes are given only for firm matches. For some rows the clone size is stated as once, few or many, or as a class when expanded; others skip it.

CDR3: CASSILGLAGTDTQYF
DNA: TGTGCCAGTAGTATTCTCGGGCTAGCGGGCACAGATACGCAGTATTTT
size: NA
D: TRBD2
V: TRBV19
J: TRBJ2-3

CDR3: CASSSRDRGEYEQYF
DNA: TGTGCCAGCAGCTCACGGGACAGGGGTGAATACGAGCAGTACTTC
size: NA
D: TRBD1
V: TRBV5-8
J: TRBJ2-7

CDR3: CASSAQQGRGAEAFF
DNA: TGCGCCAGCAGCGCTCAACAGGGCCGGGGCGCTGAAGCTTTCTTT
size: NA
D: NA
V: TRBV5-1
J: TRBJ1-1

CDR3: CASRLVPTGFATNEKLFF
DNA: TGTGCAAGTCGCTTAGTCCCCACAGGGTTTGCAACTAATGAAAAACTGTTTTTT
size: NA
D: NA
V: TRBV12-2
J: TRBJ1-4

CDR3: CASSFGQVYEQYF
DNA: TGTGCCAGCAGTTTTGGACAGGTCTACGAGCAGTACTTC
size: NA
D: TRBD1
V: TRBV6-5
J: TRBJ2-7

CDR3: CAWSVAGGGYEQYF
DNA: TGTGCCTGGAGTGTTGCAGGGGGCGGCTACGAGCAGTACTTC
size: NA
D: TRBD1
V: TRBV30
J: TRBJ2-7

CDR3: CASSQERSAGDTDTQYF
DNA: TGCGCCAGCAGCCAAGAAAGGTCTGCGGGGGACACAGATACGCAGTATTTT
size: once
D: TRBD2
V: TRBV4-1
J: TRBJ2-3

CDR3: CASSWLAGGTQYF
DNA: TGTGCCAGCAGTTGGCTGGCAGGTGGAACCCAGTACTTC
size: NA
D: NA
V: TRBV12-3/TRBV12-4
J: TRBJ2-5

CDR3: CASSLSGGYNEQFF
DNA: TGCGCCAGCAGCCTTAGCGGGGGATACAATGAGCAGTTCTTC
size: NA
D: TRBD2
V: TRBV10-2
J: TRBJ2-1

CDR3: CASTSTPDRDKGDEQYF
DNA: TGTGCCAGCACGTCAACCCCGGACAGGGATAAAGGGGACGAGCAGTACTTC
size: once
D: TRBD1
V: TRBV28
J: TRBJ2-7

CDR3: CASSPPPGNTEAFF
DNA: TGTGCCAGCTCACCACCTCCGGGAAACACTGAAGCTTTCTTT
size: NA
D: NA
V: TRBV18
J: TRBJ1-1

CDR3: CASSYDSGYQPQHF
DNA: TGTGCCAGCAGTTACGACAGTGGCTATCAGCCCCAGCATTTT
size: NA
D: NA
V: TRBV6-2/TRBV6-3
J: TRBJ1-5

CDR3: CASSPLAGATYEQYF
DNA: TGTGCCAGCTCACCACTAGCGGGAGCCACCTACGAGCAGTACTTC
size: NA
D: TRBD2
V: TRBV18
J: TRBJ2-7

CDR3: CASSLGHSTDTQYF
DNA: TGTGCCAGCAGCTTGGGACATAGCACAGATACGCAGTATTTT
size: NA
D: NA
V: TRBV7-8
J: TRBJ2-3

CDR3: CATSDTYEQYF
DNA: TGTGCCACCAGTGACACCTACGAGCAGTACTTC
size: NA
D: NA
V: TRBV24-1
J: TRBJ2-7

CDR3: CASSRFGGRYNEQFF
DNA: TGTGCCAGCAGCCGCTTTGGGGGGAGATACAATGAGCAGTTCTTC
size: NA
D: NA
V: TRBV7-2
J: TRBJ2-1

CDR3: CASSYSGPGETQYF
DNA: TGTGCCAGCAGTTACAGCGGCCCCGGGGAGACCCAGTACTTC
size: NA
D: NA
V: TRBV6-2/TRBV6-3
J: TRBJ2-5

CDR3: CATSRVSFETAKDRNQPQHF
DNA: TGTGCCACCAGCAGAGTCTCCTTTGAGACAGCGAAAGATAGGAATCAGCCCCAGCATTTT
size: NA
D: NA
V: TRBV15
J: TRBJ1-5

CDR3: CASSSGGSTPSTDTQYF
DNA: TGCGCCAGCAGCTCAGGGGGATCCACCCCTAGCACAGATACGCAGTATTTT
size: NA
D: TRBD1
V: TRBV5-1
J: TRBJ2-3

CDR3: CASSDTSGGRGTQYF
DNA: TGTGCCAGCAGTGACACTAGCGGGGGGCGGGGTACGCAGTATTTT
size: once
D: TRBD2
V: TRBV28
J: TRBJ2-3

CDR3: CPSRPGAGRTGRGEQFF
DNA: TGTCCCAGTAGACCCGGGGCGGGGAGGACCGGGAGGGGTGAGCAGTTCTTC
size: NA
D: TRBD2
V: TRBV19
J: TRBJ2-1

CDR3: CAWSVRAGVGSGANVLTF
DNA: TGTGCCTGGAGTGTACGGGCAGGGGTAGGGTCTGGGGCCAACGTCCTGACTTTC
size: NA
D: NA
V: TRBV30
J: TRBJ2-6

CDR3: CAPRTSARTGELFF
DNA: TGTGCCCCCCGGACTAGCGCGAGGACCGGGGAGCTGTTTTTT
size: NA
D: TRBD2
V: TRBV25-1
J: TRBJ2-2